This T cell receptor beta chain was retrieved from a study of control samples from healthy donors and cancer patients. Sequencing used immunoSEQ multiplex PCR; TCRdb keeps in-frame clones, though not all of them. Of tens of thousands of clones listed, 85% to 90% are singletons. V shed 6 bases, J shed 2 bases, and the junction held 15 bases outside the gene matches. This CDR3 contains 17 residues. Per the germline V gene, CDR1 is SEHNR and CDR2 is FQNEAQ (reference sequence). This clonotype was sampled from a man between 60 and 75 years old with colorectal cancer. The V gene is TRBV7-9, the J gene TRBJ1-2, with 7 bases aligning to TRBD1. The sequenced sample consisted of PBMCs. The CDR3 coding sequence is TGTGCCAGCAGTTCCAGTAATCCGGGACAGAAAAACTATGGCTACACCTTC. Amino acid sequence: CASSSSNPGQKNYGYTF.